Following are 12 T cell receptor beta chains from one sample sequenced in a study of graft-versus-host responses after intestinal transplantation. These receptors have no known antigen. Repertoires were generated with immunoSEQ multiplex PCR, while TCRdb's copy carries only in-frame clones and drops some. The table lists approximately 90,000 clones, approximately 90% of them singletons. Sample: unstimulated CD4+ T cells sorted from spleen or lymph node cells, taken before transplant. These TCRs come from a human donor who was the organ donor for an intestinal transplant.

The rearrangement uses TRBV7-2 and TRBJ2-1, with 10 bases matching TRBD2. Germline V gives CDR1 SGHTA, CDR2 FQGNSA. This CDR3 contains 15 residues. Trimming at V came to 1 base and at J to 8 bases, leaving 5 bases not matched to a gene. The CDR3 DNA is TGTGCCAGCAGCTTAGTTAGCGGGGGGTTGGATGAGCAGTTCTTC. This sequence encodes CASSLVSGGLDEQFF.

This clone appeared a single time. The chain links TRBV7-8 to TRBJ2-5, with D possibly matching TRBD2 (6 bases). The V and J ends lost 5 bases and 3 bases respectively, with 16 bases between them. The CDR3 has 15 residues. In germline, CDR1 is SGHVS, CDR2 FQNEAQ. CDR3 in amino acids: CASSARLGTEETQYF. The CDR3 nucleotides read TGTGCCAGCAGCGCAAGGCTGGGGACTGAAGAGACCCAGTACTTC.

The rearrangement joins TRBV9 to TRBJ2-1, with a weak D call TRBD2 (5 bases). V shed 4 bases and J shed 10 bases, with 21 bases lying between them. Germline values: CDR1 SGDLS, CDR2 YYNGEE. The CDR3 is 15 amino acids. CDR3 protein: CASSPHPLSEREQFF. The CDR3 DNA sequence: TGTGCCAGCAGCCCCCACCCTTTAAGCGAGCGGGAGCAGTTCTTC.

The chain uses TRBV6-1 and TRBJ2-5; 12 bases are a match to TRBD2. Trimming cost V 4 bases and J 6 bases; bases outside gene matches: 3. This CDR3 contains 14 residues. Germline V CDR1 and CDR2: MNHNS, SASEGT. The CDR3 DNA follows: TGTGCCAGCAGTGGAGGACTAGCGGGGCAGACCCAGTACTTC. This sequence encodes CASSGGLAGQTQYF.

The chain joins TRBV19 to TRBJ2-5; unclear D gene. Germline values: CDR1 LNHDA, CDR2 SQIVND (reference sequence). The CDR3 loop spans 14 amino acids. V was clipped by 7 bases and J by 0 bases, with 12 bases between them. CDR3 DNA: TGTGCCAGTACGCAGGAACTGTACCAAGAGACCCAGTACTTC. Protein: CASTQELYQETQYF.

The V call is TRBV29-1, the J call TRBJ2-3; 9 bases align to TRBD2. This CDR3 is built from 13 residues. Trimming removed 6 bases from V and 6 bases from J; junction bases left unmatched: 7. CDR1 SQVTM and CDR2 ANQGSEA come from the germline V gene. CDR3 loop: CSVLAGAGDTQYF. CDR3 bases: TGCAGCGTCTTAGCGGGAGCGGGGGATACGCAGTATTTT.

The gene calls are TRBV5-4 and TRBJ2-2, with D possibly matching TRBD2 (6 bases). Deletions cut 0 bases from V and 9 bases from J, with 15 bases between. This CDR3 contains 15 residues. Germline V lookup: CDR1 SGHNT, CDR2 YYREEE (reference sequence). The CDR3 loop is CASSLAGLPSRELFF. CDR3 bases: TGTGCCAGCAGCTTGGCGGGACTGCCCAGCAGGGAGCTGTTTTTT.

The V gene is TRBV18, the J gene TRBJ2-7, with 7 bases matching TRBD1. The CDR3 covers 17 residues. CDR1 and CDR2 from the germline V gene are KGHSH and LQKENI. Trimming at V came to 4 bases and at J to 2 bases, leaving 14 bases not matched to a gene. The CDR3 DNA reads as TGTGCCAGCTCACAGGGAGTTGGTAGGACAGGAGCCTACGAGCAGTACTTC. Protein: CASSQGVGRTGAYEQYF.

The chain combines TRBV5-1 with TRBJ1-2; 9 bases map to TRBD1. Trimming removed 0 bases from V and 8 bases from J; junction bases left unmatched: 5. Germline V gene sequence: CDR1 SGHRS, CDR2 YFSETQ. The CDR3 has 14 amino acids. CDR3 DNA sequence: TGCGCCAGCAGCTTGGGGGACAGGGCAGGAGGCTACACCTTC. This gives the protein CASSLGDRAGGYTF. The entire variable domain, with the rest obtained from reference TRBV5-1 and TRBJ1-2, is as follows: KAGVTQTPRYLIKTRGQQVTLSCSPISGHRSVSWYQQTPGQGLQFLFEYFSETQRNKGNFPGRFSGRQFSNSRSEMNVSTLELGDSALYLCASSLGDRAGGYTFGSGTRLTVV.

This clone was seen just once. The rearrangement uses TRBV6-1 and TRBJ1-5, with 8 bases identical to TRBD1. Per germline, CDR1 MNHNS and CDR2 SASEGT. V dropped 4 bases and J dropped 0; count of bases not matched to a gene: 2. The CDR3 runs to 15 residues. The CDR3 DNA sequence: TGTGCCAGCAGTGGGGGACAGGTTAGCAATCAGCCCCAGCATTTT. It is translated as CASSGGQVSNQPQHF.

The chain recombines TRBV7-8 with TRBJ2-7; 9 positions agree with TRBD1. Per the germline V gene, CDR1 is SGHVS and CDR2 is FQNEAQ. J lost 3 bases, V lost 5 bases, and 8 bases had no gene match. The CDR3 totals 15 residues. CDR3 protein: CASSARPGQGYEQYF. CDR3 coding DNA: TGTGCCAGCAGCGCTAGACCGGGACAGGGCTACGAGCAGTACTTC. Full variable domain (outside the CDR3, taken from reference TRBV7-8 and TRBJ2-7): GAGVSQSPRYKVAKRGQDVALRCDPISGHVSLFWYQQALGQGPEFLTYFQNEAQLDKSGLPSDRFFAERPEGSVSTLKIQRTQQEDSAVYLCASSARPGQGYEQYFGPGTRLTVT.

J is TRBJ2-1 and V is TRBV7-8; D is possibly TRBD2 (7 bases). The CDR3 spans 17 residues. CDR1 is SGHVS, CDR2 FQNEAQ, per germline. V was cut by 5 bases and J by 2 bases, with 19 bases left in between. DNA of the CDR3: TGTGCCAGCAGCGGGGCAGGGGCGGCGGGGGCCTACAATGAGCAGTTCTTC. Its translation: CASSGAGAAGAYNEQFF.